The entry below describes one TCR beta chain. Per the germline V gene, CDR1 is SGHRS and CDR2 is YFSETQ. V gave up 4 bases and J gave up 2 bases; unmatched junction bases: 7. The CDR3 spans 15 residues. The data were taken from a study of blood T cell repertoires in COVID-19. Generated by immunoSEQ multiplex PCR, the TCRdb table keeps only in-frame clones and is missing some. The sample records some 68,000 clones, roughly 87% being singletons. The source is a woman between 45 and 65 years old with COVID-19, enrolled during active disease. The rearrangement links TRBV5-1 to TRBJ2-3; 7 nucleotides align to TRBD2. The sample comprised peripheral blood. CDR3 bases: TGCGCCAGCAGCCCGGCGGGGGTAGCCACAGATACGCAGTATTTT. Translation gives CASSPAGVATDTQYF.